This T cell receptor beta chain was captured by sequencing in a study of CD8 T cells in ankylosing spondylitis. Study-level points and caveats: Significant enrichment of disease-linked clones was reportedly seen in matched ankylosing spondylitis synovial fluid. Previously reported in reactive arthritis synovial fluid and blood were some of the motif variants. What seemed typical of ankylosing spondylitis blood was a TCR beta motif built from several highly homologous variants.

This clonotype was seen at least ten times. Its antigen is undetermined. TCRdb itself ran the 5' RACE reads through MiXCR, one entry per CDR3 protein. The table lists approximately 220,000 distinct CDR3 sequences, around 16% of them singletons. The V and J ends lost 0 bases and 3 bases, in that order; junction bases with no gene match: 3. The CDR3 is 14 amino acids. Germline V gene data show CDR1 as SQVTM and CDR2 as ANQGSEA. The sequenced material came from blood, either unsorted or a sorted T cell fraction (not recorded which). The chain couples TRBV29-1 to TRBJ2-7, with TRBD1 identical over 9 bases. The clonotype was recovered from a male donor with ankylosing spondylitis. The CDR3 here is CSVEDRDRDYEQYF. The CDR3 bases are TGCAGCGTTGAAGACCGGGACAGGGACTACGAGCAGTACTTC.